This is a list of T cell receptor beta chains from one sample in a study of T cell responses to AZD1222 COVID-19 vaccine. TCRdb's copy holds only in-frame clones and misses some; the assay was immunoSEQ multiplex PCR. Here the sample spans 100,000 to 150,000 clones, just over 85% being singletons. Sequenced here: peripheral blood, sampled on day 0 of AZD1222 vaccination. These receptors were taken from an adult in good health. The CDR3 runs from the conserved cysteine through the conserved F or W. The order of the fields is D gene, V gene, clone size, J gene, CDR3 DNA, CDR3 protein. A D gene is named only where the DNA matches it firmly. Size values are once, few and many counts, or a class for expanded clones, and some rows have none.

d_gene: TRBD1
v_gene: TRBV28
abundance: -
j_gene: TRBJ1-2
CDR3nt: TGTGCCAGCAGTAGACAGGGTTTCGGCTACACCTTC
CDR3aa: CASSRQGFGYTF

d_gene: -
v_gene: TRBV29-1
abundance: -
j_gene: TRBJ2-7
CDR3nt: TGCAGCGTTGTGAGGGACTACGAGCAGTACTTC
CDR3aa: CSVVRDYEQYF

d_gene: TRBD2
v_gene: TRBV7-2
abundance: -
j_gene: TRBJ2-1
CDR3nt: TGTGCCACTAGCGGGCAATACAATGAGCAGTTCTTC
CDR3aa: CATSGQYNEQFF

d_gene: TRBD2
v_gene: TRBV3-1/TRBV3-2
abundance: -
j_gene: TRBJ2-7
CDR3nt: TGTGCCAGCAGCCAATCCAGCGGGGGGGTCGAGCAGTACTTC
CDR3aa: CASSQSSGGVEQYF

d_gene: TRBD1
v_gene: TRBV5-1
abundance: -
j_gene: TRBJ2-1
CDR3nt: TGCGCCAGCAGCCTATGGACAGGGGGACCCTACAATGAGCAGTTCTTC
CDR3aa: CASSLWTGGPYNEQFF

d_gene: TRBD2
v_gene: TRBV4-3
abundance: -
j_gene: TRBJ2-3
CDR3nt: TGCGCCAGCAGCCAAGCTGCTAGCGGGGGGGTCGGTGGGCAGTATTTT
CDR3aa: CASSQAASGGVGGQYF

d_gene: TRBD1
v_gene: TRBV6-5
abundance: -
j_gene: TRBJ1-2
CDR3nt: TGTGCCAGCAGTTACGGGACAGGGGACTATGGCTACACCTTC
CDR3aa: CASSYGTGDYGYTF

d_gene: TRBD2
v_gene: TRBV4-1
abundance: -
j_gene: TRBJ2-1
CDR3nt: TGCGCCAGCAGCCGCGGACTAGCGGGGGGGATCAATGAGCAGTTCTTC
CDR3aa: CASSRGLAGGINEQFF

d_gene: -
v_gene: TRBV10-3
abundance: -
j_gene: TRBJ1-6
CDR3nt: TGTGCCAGCCAAAGGGACCTTAATTCACCCCTCCACTTT
CDR3aa: CASQRDLNSPLHF

d_gene: -
v_gene: TRBV10-3
abundance: once
j_gene: TRBJ2-7
CDR3nt: TGTGCCATCAGTGGGACAGTCACCTACGAGCAGTACTTC
CDR3aa: CAISGTVTYEQYF

d_gene: -
v_gene: TRBV11-2
abundance: -
j_gene: TRBJ2-1
CDR3nt: TGTGCCAGCAGCCGGGAAACTAATCCATACAATGAGCAGTTCTTC
CDR3aa: CASSRETNPYNEQFF

d_gene: -
v_gene: TRBV6-5
abundance: -
j_gene: TRBJ1-2
CDR3nt: TGTGCCAGCAGTTACACGGGGGCCGGAGCCTATGGCTACACCTTC
CDR3aa: CASSYTGAGAYGYTF

d_gene: TRBD1
v_gene: TRBV7-9
abundance: -
j_gene: TRBJ1-6
CDR3nt: TGTGCCAGCAGCACAGGACAGGGTGGGACCCTCCACTTT
CDR3aa: CASSTGQGGTLHF

d_gene: TRBD1
v_gene: TRBV10-1
abundance: -
j_gene: TRBJ1-1
CDR3nt: TGCGCCAGCAGTGGGGACAGGGGATTCTTGGACGCTTTCTTT
CDR3aa: CASSGDRGFLDAFF

d_gene: -
v_gene: TRBV9
abundance: -
j_gene: TRBJ1-1
CDR3nt: TGTGCCAGCAGCCCAGAGGGGAGGGAAGCTTTCTTT
CDR3aa: CASSPEGREAFF

d_gene: -
v_gene: TRBV29-1
abundance: once
j_gene: TRBJ1-4
CDR3nt: TGCAGCCCCAACGCTCAGACAGCAACTAATGAAAAACTGTTTTTT
CDR3aa: CSPNAQTATNEKLFF

d_gene: -
v_gene: TRBV7-2
abundance: -
j_gene: TRBJ1-6
CDR3nt: TGTGCCAGCAGCTCTCATATAGGGGTTTCACCCCTCCACTTT
CDR3aa: CASSSHIGVSPLHF

d_gene: -
v_gene: TRBV2
abundance: -
j_gene: TRBJ2-7
CDR3nt: TGTGCCAGCAGTGCCACAGTGAAGGGTCCTTACGAGCAGTACTTC
CDR3aa: CASSATVKGPYEQYF

d_gene: -
v_gene: TRBV6-5
abundance: -
j_gene: TRBJ1-1
CDR3nt: TGTGCCAGCAGGCAAGAGGGGCTCATGAACACTGAAGCTTTCTTT
CDR3aa: CASRQEGLMNTEAFF

d_gene: TRBD2
v_gene: TRBV5-4
abundance: -
j_gene: TRBJ2-7
CDR3nt: TGTGCCAGCAGCCCTGGACTAGCGGGGGGAGGCTACGAGCAGTACTTC
CDR3aa: CASSPGLAGGGYEQYF